These 4 T cell receptor beta chains share one sample of origin, sequenced in a study of T cell repertoires in cytomegalovirus infection. Via MiXCR, TCRdb re-called the reads, giving one row per CDR3 protein. The sample carries more than 200,000 distinct CDR3 sequences, roughly 9.1% recorded once. Source material: PBMCs. The origin of the receptors is a human donor in good health (CMV status not recorded). Some clones in this sample may be carry-over from other donors' samples.

There are many counts of this clonotype. The chain uses TRBV28 and TRBJ1-5; maybe TRBD1 (6 bases). V lost 1 base, J lost 4 bases, and 8 bases lay in between. Germline lookup yields CDR1 MDHEN and CDR2 SYDVKM. The CDR3 is 14 residues long. CDR3 in DNA: TGTGCCAGCAGTTTATTACAGGGAAATCAGCCCCAGCATTTT. Translated, it gives CASSLLQGNQPQHF.

This clonotype was counted at least ten times. The chain combines TRBV19 with TRBJ1-5; D ambiguous. The V and J ends lost 10 bases and 7 bases respectively, with 14 bases between them. There are 12 residues in the CDR3. Germline V gives CDR1 LNHDA, CDR2 SQIVND (reference sequence). Written as DNA, the CDR3 is TGTGCCACCCAACAAGTCCCCCAGCCCCAGCATTTT. This encodes CATQQVPQPQHF.

The chain recombines TRBV29-1 with TRBJ1-1; no clear D. V was pared by 4 bases and J by 0 bases, with 9 bases between. The germline CDR1 and CDR2 sequences are SQVTM and ANQGSEA. The CDR3 totals 13 residues. The CDR3 protein is CSVVAGMNTEAFF. The CDR3 nucleotides are TGCAGCGTTGTAGCGGGGATGAACACTGAAGCTTTCTTT.

This clonotype was counted many times. In DNA, the CDR3 is TGTGCCAGCAGTTTAGAGGGGGGTTCAGATACGCAGTATTTT. It translates to CASSLEGGSDTQYF. This sequence joins TRBV27 and TRBJ2-3; D is perhaps TRBD1 or TRBD2 (6 bases each). V was shortened by 2 bases and J by 4 bases, with 10 bases between the two germline ends. The CDR3 has 14 residues. CDR1 and CDR2 from the germline V gene are MNHEY and SMNVEV (reference sequence).